The rows below give T cell receptor beta chains drawn from one sample of a study of blood T cell repertoires in COVID-19. Method: immunoSEQ multiplex PCR; TCRdb's copy keeps in-frame clones and lacks some. The sample contains about 250,000 clones, 65% to 85% of which appear only once. The sample consisted of peripheral blood. These receptors all come from a woman between 40 and 50 years old who had recovered from COVID-19. The conserved cysteine and the conserved F or W are not part of the CDR3 here.

v_gene: TRBV6-5; CDR3aa: ASTQQAGGQEY
v_gene: TRBV18; CDR3aa: ASSPSLLAGGHNEQF
v_gene: TRBV7-9; CDR3aa: ASSPGQSIYEQY
v_gene: TRBV3-1/TRBV3-2; CDR3aa: ASSTPGLRETQY
v_gene: TRBV11-2; CDR3aa: ASSSYRGQADTQY
v_gene: TRBV30; CDR3aa: AWSSLGRGHDEKLF
v_gene: TRBV3-1/TRBV3-2; CDR3aa: ASSQVGRAGETQY
v_gene: TRBV5-1; CDR3aa: ASSLISANTGELF
v_gene: TRBV11-3; CDR3aa: ASSGRGGLGYEQY
v_gene: TRBV6-1; CDR3aa: ASRTGGAGQPQH
v_gene: TRBV28; CDR3aa: ASSSGTGAVQKD
v_gene: TRBV28; CDR3aa: ASSSHRVGYT
v_gene: TRBV7-2; CDR3aa: ASSSEGTGGRADTQY
v_gene: TRBV6-5; CDR3aa: ASSKSTSSPYEQY
v_gene: TRBV10-1; CDR3aa: ASSEGRDATYEQY
v_gene: TRBV28; CDR3aa: ASSLATASNTGELF
v_gene: TRBV5-6; CDR3aa: ASSLGISGNTIY
v_gene: TRBV2; CDR3aa: ASKSPSGGDPSRSYNEQF
v_gene: TRBV19; CDR3aa: ASSIKRGQPYEQY
v_gene: TRBV15; CDR3aa: ATSRDVAGGPEQF
v_gene: TRBV4-2; CDR3aa: ASSQDSGGDYGYT
v_gene: TRBV27; CDR3aa: ASVSPSSGGTDTQY
v_gene: TRBV27; CDR3aa: ASSFSAGWETQY
v_gene: TRBV28; CDR3aa: ASSPQLNEKLF
v_gene: TRBV19; CDR3aa: ASSGTGTGVGNTIY
v_gene: TRBV13; CDR3aa: ASPSPRLGEKLF
v_gene: TRBV27; CDR3aa: ASSLFLNTEAF
v_gene: TRBV18; CDR3aa: ASSSSGTEGGYT
v_gene: TRBV10-1; CDR3aa: ASRGDSNTNQPQH
v_gene: TRBV19; CDR3aa: ASSILGVNDGYT
v_gene: TRBV6-5; CDR3aa: ASGQRPGTNEKLF
v_gene: TRBV6-6; CDR3aa: ASSASENLDGEQF
v_gene: TRBV3-1/TRBV3-2; CDR3aa: ASSRLGGGNYGYT
v_gene: TRBV5-6; CDR3aa: ASRGQGNYGYT
v_gene: TRBV29-1; CDR3aa: SVIGEAGANVLT
v_gene: TRBV10-3; CDR3aa: AISEGPPGIGSPLH
v_gene: TRBV28; CDR3aa: ASSYQSTEAF
v_gene: TRBV6-6; CDR3aa: ASRQGTGRNTEAF
v_gene: TRBV11-2; CDR3aa: ASSRRGITYEQY
v_gene: TRBV28; CDR3aa: ASSPQTGALTDTQY
v_gene: TRBV30; CDR3aa: AWKKQGASTEAF
v_gene: TRBV6-5; CDR3aa: ASSYGGADTIY
v_gene: TRBV7-9; CDR3aa: ASSRQGARSGELF
v_gene: TRBV11-3; CDR3aa: ASSLRSGTGGAETQY
v_gene: TRBV10-3; CDR3aa: AISESTGIQETQY
v_gene: TRBV6-6; CDR3aa: ASSPGGAGGRNEQF
v_gene: TRBV9; CDR3aa: ASSVTATNEKLF
v_gene: TRBV6-1; CDR3aa: ASSEAGDSAIQF
v_gene: TRBV27; CDR3aa: ASRPGHHIHSGANVLT